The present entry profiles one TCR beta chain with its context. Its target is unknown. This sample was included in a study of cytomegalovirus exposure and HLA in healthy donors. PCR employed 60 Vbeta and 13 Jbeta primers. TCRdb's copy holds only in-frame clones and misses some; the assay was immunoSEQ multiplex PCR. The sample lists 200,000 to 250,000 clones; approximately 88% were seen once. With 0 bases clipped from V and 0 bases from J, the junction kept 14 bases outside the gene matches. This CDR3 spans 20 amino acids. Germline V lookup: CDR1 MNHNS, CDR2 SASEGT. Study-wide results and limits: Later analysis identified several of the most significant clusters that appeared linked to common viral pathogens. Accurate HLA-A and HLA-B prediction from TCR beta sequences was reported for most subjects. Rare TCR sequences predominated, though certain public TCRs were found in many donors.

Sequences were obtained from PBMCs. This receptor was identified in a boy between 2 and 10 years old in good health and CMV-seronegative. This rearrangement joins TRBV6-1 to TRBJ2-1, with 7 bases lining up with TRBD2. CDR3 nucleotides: TGTGCCAGCAGTGAAGCATGGCGGGGGTCGGAGCCCAGCTCCTACAATGAGCAGTTCTTC. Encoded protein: CASSEAWRGSEPSSYNEQFF.